Below are 14 T cell receptor beta chains sequenced from a single sample in a study of shared clonotypes between healthy human individuals. Sequencing was performed with immunoSEQ multiplex PCR; in TCRdb, only in-frame clones are kept and a portion is missing. The sample carries about 2.4 million clones, more than 85% recorded once. Sequencing was done on a sample of naive CD4+ T cells from PBMCs. Subset denoted: CD45RA+ positively selected. Receptors were obtained from a man between 18 and 29 years old in good health. Some clones in this sample may be carry-over from other donors' samples.

The chain joins TRBV6-6 to TRBJ2-3; D is undetermined. Germline lookup yields CDR1 MNHNY and CDR2 SVGAGI (reference sequence). This CDR3 is built from 15 residues. V was shortened by 2 bases and J by 0 bases, with 9 bases between the two germline ends. The CDR3 sequence: CASSYAAVSTDTQYF. The CDR3 nucleotides are TGTGCCAGCAGTTACGCGGCAGTCAGCACAGATACGCAGTATTTT.

The rearrangement joins TRBV5-1 to TRBJ2-3; 7 bases match TRBD1. This CDR3 has 13 residues. Germline assignment: CDR1 SGHRS and CDR2 YFSETQ. V lost 9 bases and J lost 1; bases outside the gene matches: 5. The CDR3 coding sequence is TGCGCCACCTCCGGACAGGGCACAGATACGCAGTATTTT. It encodes CATSGQGTDTQYF.

V is TRBV5-4 and J is TRBJ2-4; 8 bases are a match to TRBD1. The CDR3 has 15 amino acids. Germline assignment: CDR1 SGHNT and CDR2 YYREEE (reference sequence). J was trimmed by 8 bases and V by 4 bases; bases with no gene match: 11. The CDR3 DNA sequence: TGTGCCAGCAGCATCGACCCGACAGGGGAGGACATTCAGTACTTC. Protein sequence: CASSIDPTGEDIQYF.

The chain joins TRBV27 to TRBJ2-7, with 8 bases identical to TRBD1. There are 15 residues in the CDR3. Per the germline V gene, CDR1 is MNHEY and CDR2 is SMNVEV (reference sequence). J gave up 5 bases and V 6 bases, and 12 bases lay outside the gene matches. CDR3 in DNA: TGTGCCAGCAGCAAACGACAGGGGACCGTTCACGAGCAGTACTTC. Translation: CASSKRQGTVHEQYF.

A word on this clone: Other nucleotide sequences in the sample specify the same CDR3. The chain recombines TRBV7-3 with TRBJ1-2; maybe TRBD1 (5 bases). This CDR3 contains 13 residues. The germline CDR1 and CDR2 sequences are SGHTA and FQGTGA. Trimming stripped 2 bases from V and 7 bases from J, with 11 bases between. The CDR3 DNA follows: TGTGCCAGCAGCTTATCAGGGATAGGTGGCTACACCTTC. It yields the protein CASSLSGIGGYTF.

The CDR3 region has the DNA TGTGCCAGCAGCCAATCTGACTACGAGCAGTACTTC. Translation gives CASSQSDYEQYF. The chain uses TRBV4-2 and TRBJ2-7; no clear D gene. Trimming cost V 2 bases and J 3 bases, with 5 bases left between them. CDR1 is LGHNA and CDR2 is YNFKEQ in the germline V gene. The CDR3 covers 12 residues.

This clone was detected only once. The chain is built from TRBV5-1 and TRBJ1-2; D not certain. The CDR3 runs to 16 residues. Trimming removed 0 bases from V and 0 bases from J, with 12 bases in between. Germline V lookup: CDR1 SGHRS, CDR2 YFSETQ. CDR3 sequence reads: CASSLGTDPANYGYTF. The CDR3, as DNA: TGCGCCAGCAGCTTGGGGACGGACCCAGCTAACTATGGCTACACCTTC.

CDR3 amino acids: CASRTLSGSSYEQYF. CDR3 sequence (DNA): TGTGCCAGCAGAACCTTAAGCGGAAGCTCCTACGAGCAGTACTTC. The rearrangement joins TRBV6-5 to TRBJ2-7, with D possibly matching TRBD2 (5 bases). This CDR3 has 15 residues. V lost 6 bases and J 0 bases, leaving 15 bases between the germline ends. Germline CDR1 MNHEY, CDR2 SVGAGI.

This clone was found once. In nucleotides, the CDR3 is TGTGCCAGCAGTTCCCGGGACAGGGAAGGAAATGGCTACACCTTC. It yields the protein CASSSRDREGNGYTF. The chain employs TRBV6-6 and TRBJ1-2, with 9 bases that match TRBD1. The CDR3 has 15 amino acids. Germline CDR1 is MNHNY and CDR2 is SVGAGI (reference sequence). Trimming removed 4 bases from V and 6 bases from J; junction bases left unmatched: 9.

CDR3 DNA: TGTGCCACCAGCAGAGAACTAGCGGGAGGGCAGGAGGAACAGTTCTTC. Protein sequence: CATSRELAGGQEEQFF. The rearrangement joins TRBV15 to TRBJ2-1; 13 bases align to TRBD2. This CDR3 comprises 16 residues. The germline gives CDR1 LNHNV, CDR2 YYDKDF (reference sequence). The J segment lost 13 bases and the V segment lost 0 bases, leaving 9 bases of the junction unmatched.

The chain employs TRBV9 and TRBJ2-1, with TRBD2 identical over 10 bases. Germline CDR1 SGDLS, CDR2 YYNGEE. V dropped 2 bases and J dropped 1; count of bases not matched to a gene: 3. The CDR3 is made up of 16 amino acids. CDR3 amino acids: CASSVLGLASYNEQFF. In DNA form, the CDR3 reads TGTGCCAGCAGCGTCCTGGGACTAGCGTCCTACAATGAGCAGTTCTTC.

About this clone: This specimen includes other DNA sequences encoding the same CDR3. The chain combines TRBV19 with TRBJ1-2, with TRBD1 as a possible D gene (5 bases). Trimming cost V 3 bases and J 2 bases, with 10 bases left between them. CDR3 size: 14 residues. Germline V CDR1 and CDR2: LNHDA, SQIVND (reference sequence). CDR3 in amino acids: CASSIVTGNYGYTF. CDR3 in DNA: TGTGCCAGTAGTATCGTAACAGGCAACTATGGCTACACCTTC.

The chain has TRBV7-3 and TRBJ2-3; D is unclear. Trimming shortened V by 5 bases and J by 6 bases, and 18 bases separated the two germline ends. The CDR3 totals 15 residues. CDR1 SGHTA and CDR2 FQGTGA come from the germline V gene. CDR3 DNA: TGTGCCAGCAGCGGCCGGAACCGCTTAACGGATACGCAGTATTTT. Its translation is CASSGRNRLTDTQYF.

The chain is built from TRBV6-1 and TRBJ1-2, with 12 bases fitting TRBD1. The CDR3 is 16 amino acids. CDR1 is MNHNS and CDR2 is SASEGT in the germline V gene. V was clipped by 2 bases and J by 6 bases; unmatched bases: 7. The CDR3 spells CASSELGQGAMDGYTF. As DNA, the CDR3 is TGTGCCAGCAGTGAACTGGGACAGGGGGCGATGGATGGCTACACCTTC.